A single sample gave rise to the 32 T cell receptor beta chains below, sequenced in a study of response to subunit inactivated influenza vaccine. TCRdb fed the RT-PCR reads into MiXCR, producing one record per CDR3 protein. The sample lists some 540,000 distinct CDR3 sequences, approximately 20% occurring once. The sample also formed part of further work on T cells expressing NK-cell markers. This second report adds: TCR beta cDNA was made by 5'RACE template switching with UMIs.

The input for sequencing was CD4+ T cells sorted from PBMCs, taken 12 days after vaccination. Every receptor here comes from a man aged 45 to 65 who received an inactivated influenza vaccine.

This sequence joins TRBV24-1 and TRBJ2-1; no clear D. This CDR3 has 14 residues. Trimming pared 3 bases from V and 6 bases from J, leaving 11 bases between. Germline lookup yields CDR1 KGHDR and CDR2 SFDVKD. CDR3 sequence (DNA): TGTGCCACCAGTGATACGATCGTGAGCAATGAGCAGTTCTTC. Amino acids: CATSDTIVSNEQFF.

This clonotype has only a few counts. The V and J genes are TRBV5-1 and TRBJ2-2; the D is unclear. The CDR3 is 15 amino acids. V was cut by 2 bases and J by 1 base, with 9 bases left in between. The V gene's germline CDR1 is SGHRS and CDR2 YFSETQ. CDR3 sequence (DNA): TGCGCCAGCAGCTTAATCGGCGTGAACACCGGGGAGCTGTTTTTT. The encoded protein is CASSLIGVNTGELFF.

The chain has TRBV24-1 and TRBJ2-3; 12 positions agree with TRBD2. This CDR3 contains 16 residues. Losses at the gene ends were 3 bases for V and 4 bases for J; bases not matched to a gene: 4. Germline CDR1 KGHDR, CDR2 SFDVKD. The CDR3 sequence is CATSDRLAGAADTQYF. For the CDR3, the DNA is TGTGCCACCAGTGATCGACTAGCGGGAGCGGCAGATACGCAGTATTTT.

This clonotype was seen a handful of times. The chain combines TRBV3-1 with TRBJ1-3, with unresolved D. CDR1 is LGHDT, CDR2 YNNKEL, per germline (reference sequence). This CDR3 has 14 residues. The germline V and J ends were trimmed by 4 bases and 2 bases, with 9 bases remaining between them. CDR3 sequence reads: CASSPREAGNTIYF. The CDR3 DNA sequence: TGTGCCAGCAGCCCCCGGGAGGCTGGAAACACCATATATTTT. Variable domain in full (rest from reference TRBV3-1 and TRBJ1-3): DTAVSQTPKYLVTQMGNDKSIKCEQNLGHDTMYWYKQDSKKFLKIMFSYNNKELIINETVPNRFSPKSPDKAHLNLHINSLELGDSAVYFCASSPREAGNTIYFGEGSWLTVV.

Only a few counts were recorded for this clonotype. The DNA for the CDR3 is TGCGCCAGCAGCCAAGAGGCGAGGGGTAGGGCAGATACGCAGTATTTT. It specifies CASSQEARGRADTQYF. The rearrangement uses TRBV4-3 and TRBJ2-3; either TRBD1 or TRBD2 may fit D (5 bases each). V was cut by 0 bases and J by 4 bases, with 14 bases left in between. Germline lookup yields CDR1 LGHNA and CDR2 YSLEER. There are 16 residues in the CDR3.

The V call is TRBV3-1, the J call TRBJ2-2; D is undetermined. V was trimmed by 5 bases and J by 4 bases, leaving 8 bases between them. This CDR3 comprises 13 residues. Looked up from germline, CDR1 is LGHDT and CDR2 is YNNKEL (reference sequence). The CDR3 reads CASSYHGTGELFF. In DNA, the CDR3 is TGTGCCAGCAGCTATCACGGCACCGGGGAGCTGTTTTTT.

The genes are TRBV6-1 and TRBJ2-7; 9 nucleotides line up with TRBD2. V lost 6 bases to trimming and J lost 5 bases; unmatched junction nucleotides: 5. The germline gives CDR1 MNHNS, CDR2 SASEGT. The CDR3 contains 13 residues. The CDR3 nucleotides read TGTGCCAGCAGCCCTGGACTAGCGAACGAGCAGTACTTC. This codes for CASSPGLANEQYF.

This clonotype was observed a few times. V is TRBV10-3 and J is TRBJ1-2; D may be TRBD1 (5 bases). The CDR3 is made up of 13 amino acids. Germline CDR1 is ENHRY and CDR2 is SYGVKD. V was trimmed by 3 bases and J by 5 bases, leaving 10 bases between them. The CDR3 DNA sequence: TGTGCCATCAGTGAAGGGGAAAATTATGGCTACACCTTC. It encodes CAISEGENYGYTF.

The chain joins TRBV7-2 to TRBJ2-7; TRBD2 agrees at 8 bases. Germline assignment: CDR1 SGHTA and CDR2 FQGNSA. CDR3 size: 15 residues. V gave up 5 bases and J gave up 0 bases; unmatched junction bases: 6. CDR3 nucleotide sequence: TGTGCCAGCAGCGTATCCGGGACTAGCTCCTACGAGCAGTACTTC. It codes for CASSVSGTSSYEQYF. The variable domain in full, completed from reference TRBV7-2 and TRBJ2-7, reads GAGVSQSPSNKVTEKGKDVELRCDPISGHTALYWYRQSLGQGLEFLIYFQGNSAPDKSGLPSDRFSAERTGGSVSTLTIQRTQQEDSAVYLCASSVSGTSSYEQYFGPGTRLTVT.

The chain combines TRBV2 with TRBJ2-7; the D gene is possibly TRBD1 (6 bases). V was trimmed by 8 bases and J by 2 bases, leaving 7 bases between them. Per the germline V gene, CDR1 is SNHLY and CDR2 is FYNNEI. The CDR3 extends over 11 amino acids. The CDR3 bases are TGTGCCAGCCGACAGGCCTACGAGCAGTACTTC. It yields the protein CASRQAYEQYF.

This clonotype showed up just a few times. The chain recombines TRBV20-1 with TRBJ1-5; D is uncertain. The CDR3 covers 13 residues. V lost 2 bases and J 6 bases, leaving 11 bases between the germline ends. Germline CDR1 is DFQATT and CDR2 is SNEGSKA (reference sequence). The DNA for the CDR3 is TGCAGTGCTAGAAACCGGAGTTTTCAGCCCCAGCATTTT. Its translation: CSARNRSFQPQHF.

The gene calls are TRBV6-5 and TRBJ1-1, with D possibly TRBD1 on 5 matching bases. This CDR3 is 15 amino acids long. The germline CDR1 and CDR2 sequences are MNHEY and SVGAGI. V shed 0 bases and J shed 0 bases, with 8 bases lying between them. CDR3 bases: TGTGCCAGCAGTTACTCCCGACAGATGAACACTGAAGCTTTCTTT. This sequence encodes CASSYSRQMNTEAFF.

J is TRBJ2-7 and V is TRBV7-2; 7 bases align to TRBD2. This CDR3 is 14 amino acids long. After removal of 4 bases from V and 2 bases from J, the junction contained 5 bases not matched to a gene. Germline V lookup: CDR1 SGHTA, CDR2 FQGNSA. CDR3 in amino acids: CASSSYRGAYEQYF. Written as DNA, the CDR3 is TGTGCCAGCAGCTCCTACCGGGGGGCCTACGAGCAGTACTTC.

There are a few counts of this clonotype. The chain couples TRBV7-2 to TRBJ1-5; a possible D gene is TRBD1 (6 bases). Trimming shortened V by 1 base and J by 2 bases, and 12 bases separated the two germline ends. This CDR3 is 16 amino acids long. From germline, CDR1 is SGHTA and CDR2 FQGNSA. CDR3 nucleotides: TGTGCCAGCAGCTTAGTCCAGGGGCGAGGCAATCAGCCCCAGCATTTT. The encoded protein is CASSLVQGRGNQPQHF.

The chain couples TRBV4-2 to TRBJ1-4, with a possible D match to TRBD1 (5 bases). The CDR3 totals 16 residues. Germline-derived CDR1 and CDR2 are LGHNA and YNFKEQ. V lost 1 base and J 3 bases, leaving 12 bases between the germline ends. The CDR3 nucleotides are TGTGCCAGCAGCCAAGGGCGACGAGGGGCTAATGAAAAACTGTTTTTT. As protein: CASSQGRRGANEKLFF.

This clonotype has only a few counts. V gene TRBV5-6 combines with J gene TRBJ2-7; 11 bases line up with TRBD1. The ends lost 4 bases at V and 7 bases at J; junction bases unmatched: 7. There are 14 residues in the CDR3. Per the germline V gene, CDR1 is SGHDT and CDR2 is YYEEEE. DNA of the CDR3: TGTGCCAGCAGCCTCCAGTGGGACAGGGGGGAGCAGTACTTC. It is translated as CASSLQWDRGEQYF.

The sample holds a few counts of this clonotype. This sequence joins TRBV20-1 and TRBJ2-3, with 10 bases fitting TRBD2. The germline gives CDR1 DFQATT, CDR2 SNEGSKA (reference sequence). This CDR3 spans 13 amino acids. V trimming: 4 bases; J trimming: 6 bases; junction bases outside the gene matches: 4. This chain's CDR3 is CSAKLAGKDTQYF. In DNA, the CDR3 is TGCAGTGCTAAACTAGCGGGGAAGGATACGCAGTATTTT.

This clonotype was seen more than once but under ten times. This chain joins TRBV28 and TRBJ2-3; possibly TRBD1 for D (6 bases). The CDR3 has 17 amino acids. Trimming pared 5 bases from V and 0 bases from J, leaving 18 bases between. CDR1 MDHEN and CDR2 SYDVKM come from the germline V gene. The CDR3 loop reads CASSTPVGQTSTDTQYF. In DNA form, the CDR3 reads TGTGCCAGCAGTACCCCCGTCGGACAGACTAGCACAGATACGCAGTATTTT. The variable domain in full, completed from reference TRBV28 and TRBJ2-3, reads DVKVTQSSRYLVKRTGEKVFLECVQDMDHENMFWYRQDPGLGLRLIYFSYDVKMKEKGDIPEGYSVSREKKERFSLILESASTNQTSMYLCASSTPVGQTSTDTQYFGPGTRLTVL.

The V and J genes are TRBV28 and TRBJ2-6; no firm D call. V lost 5 bases and J lost 0, with 17 bases in between. The length of the CDR3 is 18 residues. Germline V gene data show CDR1 as MDHEN and CDR2 as SYDVKM. For the CDR3, the DNA is TGTGCCAGCAGTCCCCTGGTACAGTTAAGCTCTGGGGCCAACGTCCTGACTTTC. This codes for CASSPLVQLSSGANVLTF. Supplemented by reference TRBV28 and TRBJ2-6, the full variable domain reads DVKVTQSSRYLVKRTGEKVFLECVQDMDHENMFWYRQDPGLGLRLIYFSYDVKMKEKGDIPEGYSVSREKKERFSLILESASTNQTSMYLCASSPLVQLSSGANVLTFGAGSRLTVL.

This clonotype has a handful of counts. This sequence joins TRBV20-1 and TRBJ1-2, with D hard to call. Trimming pared 0 bases from V and 7 bases from J, leaving 15 bases between. The CDR3 has 14 residues. Germline V gene sequence: CDR1 DFQATT, CDR2 SNEGSKA (reference sequence). In DNA, the CDR3 is TGCAGTGCTAGAGAATCTATCCTTCCCGGTGGCTACACCTTC. It encodes CSARESILPGGYTF.

This clonotype has just a few counts. The chain has TRBV5-1 and TRBJ2-7; 10 bases fit TRBD2. Per germline, CDR1 SGHRS and CDR2 YFSETQ. The CDR3 has 16 residues. Trimming at V came to 4 bases and at J to 3 bases, leaving 10 bases not matched to a gene. DNA of the CDR3: TGCGCCAGCAGCCTGTCGGAACTAGCGGGGTTCTACGAGCAGTACTTC. It specifies CASSLSELAGFYEQYF.

CDR3 protein: CASSALYRKNQETQYF. CDR3 sequence (DNA): TGTGCCAGCAGCGCTCTGTACCGTAAAAACCAAGAGACCCAGTACTTC. This chain connects TRBV7-6 to TRBJ2-5; D is unresolved. The CDR3 consists of 16 residues. Trimming stripped 5 bases from V and 0 bases from J, with 16 bases between. CDR1 and CDR2 (germline): SGHVS, FNYEAQ.

This clonotype was detected only a few times. This sequence joins TRBV7-2 and TRBJ2-2; perhaps TRBD2 as D (5 bases). V lost 5 bases and J lost 7, with 14 bases in between. The V gene's germline CDR1 is SGHTA and CDR2 FQGNSA. The CDR3 is 14 amino acids. CDR3 sequence: CASSPTGYDGELFF. CDR3 nucleotide sequence: TGTGCCAGCAGCCCAACGGGATACGACGGGGAGCTGTTTTTT. The entire variable domain, with the rest obtained from reference TRBV7-2 and TRBJ2-2, is as follows: GAGVSQSPSNKVTEKGKDVELRCDPISGHTALYWYRQSLGQGLEFLIYFQGNSAPDKSGLPSDRFSAERTGGSVSTLTIQRTQQEDSAVYLCASSPTGYDGELFFGEGSRLTVL.

The chain couples TRBV7-7 to TRBJ2-5; D call uncertain. CDR1 SSHAT and CDR2 FNYEAQ come from the germline V gene (reference sequence). Trimming shortened V by 4 bases and J by 0 bases, and 12 bases separated the two germline ends. The CDR3 spans 15 residues. The CDR3 region has the DNA TGTGCCAGCAGCTCCACCGGCAAGGACCAAGAGACCCAGTACTTC. Translation: CASSSTGKDQETQYF.

The chain has TRBV7-2 and TRBJ2-5; TRBD2 matches at 9 bases. Germline assignment: CDR1 SGHTA and CDR2 FQGNSA. The junction had 8 bases not matched to a gene; V was cut back by 1 base and J by 5 bases. This CDR3 contains 16 residues. CDR3 coding DNA: TGTGCCAGCAGCTTAGGGGCGGGGGGGCCTGTGGAGACCCAGTACTTC. Its translation is CASSLGAGGPVETQYF.

The chain combines TRBV4-2 with TRBJ2-6; D not certain. Trimming stripped 0 bases from V and 0 bases from J, with 9 bases between. Germline V gene data show CDR1 as LGHNA and CDR2 as YNFKEQ. This CDR3 comprises 17 residues. CDR3 sequence (DNA): TGTGCCAGCAGCCAAGAAAGTTACCCCTCTGGGGCCAACGTCCTGACTTTC. The encoded protein is CASSQESYPSGANVLTF.

The V gene is TRBV7-9, the J gene TRBJ1-1; weak D call: TRBD1 (6 bases). This CDR3 region has 16 residues. The V and J ends lost 5 bases and 0 bases respectively, with 16 bases between them. CDR1 SEHNR and CDR2 FQNEAQ come from the germline V gene (reference sequence). The CDR3, as DNA: TGTGCCAGCAGCACTCGAGGGGGGATAATGAACACTGAAGCTTTCTTT. Encoded protein: CASSTRGGIMNTEAFF. Complete variable domain (other parts from reference TRBV7-9 and TRBJ1-1): DTGVSQNPRHKITKRGQNVTFRCDPISEHNRLYWYRQTLGQGPEFLTYFQNEAQLEKSRLLSDRFSAERPKGSFSTLEIQRTEQGDSAMYLCASSTRGGIMNTEAFFGQGTRLTVV.

The table lists this clonotype with a few counts. The J gene is TRBJ2-6, the V gene TRBV12-3 or TRBV12-4; 12 bases align to TRBD1. CDR3 length: 20 residues. Losses at the gene ends were 1 base for V and 2 bases for J; bases not matched to a gene: 9. Here the CDR3 reads CASSLEGGQGAYAGANVLTF. CDR3 coding DNA: TGTGCCAGCAGTTTAGAGGGGGGACAGGGGGCCTACGCTGGGGCCAACGTCCTGACTTTC.

The chain recombines TRBV30 with TRBJ2-7; 8 nucleotides align to TRBD2. Germline V gene sequence: CDR1 GTSNPN, CDR2 SVGIG (reference sequence). This CDR3 comprises 13 residues. Trimming at V came to 5 bases and at J to 3 bases, leaving 6 bases not matched to a gene. Written as DNA, the CDR3 is TGTGCCTGGGACCGGAGCGGGGGCTACGAGCAGTACTTC. The encoded protein is CAWDRSGGYEQYF. Full variable domain (outside the CDR3, taken from reference TRBV30 and TRBJ2-7): SQTIHQWPATLVQPVGSPLSLECTVEGTSNPNLYWYRQAAGRGLQLLFYSVGIGQISSEVPQNLSASRPQDRQFILSSKKLLLSDSGFYLCAWDRSGGYEQYFGPGTRLTVT.

This clonotype was counted between two and nine times. The rearrangement joins TRBV29-1 to TRBJ2-5; 7 bases map to TRBD2. The J segment lost 5 bases and the V segment lost 7 bases, leaving 7 bases of the junction unmatched. The germline gives CDR1 SQVTM, CDR2 ANQGSEA. The CDR3 is made up of 12 amino acids. CDR3 sequence (DNA): TGCAGCGATAAGACTAGCTCGGAGACCCAGTACTTC. This codes for CSDKTSSETQYF.

This clonotype has a handful of counts. The genes are TRBV20-1 and TRBJ2-5; the D gene could be TRBD1 or TRBD2 (7 bases each). The CDR3 is 14 residues long. Germline V gene sequence: CDR1 DFQATT, CDR2 SNEGSKA (reference sequence). V was shortened by 0 bases and J by 4 bases, with 12 bases between the two germline ends. The chain's CDR3 is CSARDQGGAETQYF. The CDR3, as DNA: TGCAGTGCTAGAGATCAGGGGGGGGCAGAGACCCAGTACTTC.

The count of this clonotype is one. The V call is TRBV2, the J call TRBJ1-1; D unresolved. CDR3 length: 12 amino acids. Germline loops: CDR1 SNHLY, CDR2 FYNNEI. With 8 bases removed from V and 0 bases from J, the gap between germline ends came to 7 bases. CDR3: CASGALNTEAFF. In DNA form, the CDR3 reads TGTGCCAGCGGAGCGCTGAACACTGAAGCTTTCTTT.